This entry lists 15 T cell receptor beta chains sequenced from one sample in a study of cytomegalovirus exposure and HLA in healthy donors. 13 Jbeta primers and 60 Vbeta primers were used for the PCR. TCRdb keeps only in-frame clones here, not all; method: immunoSEQ multiplex PCR. Of 150,000 to 200,000 clones in the sample, more than 85% were seen once. The specimen sequenced was PBMCs. The receptors derive from a woman between 18 and 30 years old in good health and CMV-seronegative.

This sequence joins TRBV5-1 and TRBJ2-7; no clear D. Germline V gene sequence: CDR1 SGHRS, CDR2 YFSETQ. This CDR3 comprises 13 residues. Trimming cost V 2 bases and J 2 bases, with 8 bases left between them. The CDR3 protein is CASSLGGTYEQYF. In nucleotides, the CDR3 is TGCGCCAGCAGCTTAGGCGGTACCTACGAGCAGTACTTC.

As DNA, the CDR3 is TGTGCCAGCAGCCCTTACGACCCACGAGGGGGAGTTTCCTACGAGCAGTACTTC. This codes for CASSPYDPRGGVSYEQYF. The chain uses TRBV27 and TRBJ2-7; possibly TRBD1 for D (6 bases). There are 18 residues in the CDR3. The germline V and J ends were trimmed by 6 bases and 1 base, with 25 bases remaining between them. The germline V gene encodes CDR1 MNHEY and CDR2 SMNVEV (reference sequence).

The chain carries TRBV5-4 and TRBJ1-5; D is ambiguous. The V gene's germline CDR1 is SGHNT and CDR2 YYREEE (reference sequence). Deletions cut 4 bases from V and 2 bases from J, with 19 bases between. The CDR3 is 17 residues long. Written as DNA, the CDR3 is TGTGCCAGCAGCCCCAAGGACGCAACGAGGGGCAATCAGCCCCAGCATTTT. Translated, it gives CASSPKDATRGNQPQHF.

The chain carries TRBV30 and TRBJ1-3; D not resolved. Trimming pared 0 bases from V and 7 bases from J, leaving 13 bases between. The CDR3 spans 14 residues. Germline V CDR1 and CDR2: GTSNPN, SVGIG (reference sequence). The CDR3 spells CAWSVYSVINTIYF. The CDR3 nucleotides are TGTGCCTGGAGTGTGTACTCGGTCATCAACACCATATATTTT.

The chain combines TRBV10-1 with TRBJ1-1, with 8 bases lining up with TRBD1. From germline, CDR1 is WNHNN and CDR2 SYGVQD (reference sequence). Trimming removed 6 bases from V and 3 bases from J; junction bases left unmatched: 6. This CDR3 contains 14 residues. DNA of the CDR3: TGCGCCAGCAGACTCAGGGGGCTCGACACTGAAGCTTTCTTT. The encoded protein is CASRLRGLDTEAFF.

V is TRBV9 and J is TRBJ2-3; 10 bases fit TRBD2. Trimming cost V 4 bases and J 2 bases; bases outside gene matches: 4. The CDR3 covers 15 residues. CDR1 and CDR2 from the germline V gene are SGDLS and YYNGEE. The CDR3 protein is CASSYGLAATDTQYF. CDR3 nucleotides: TGTGCCAGCAGCTACGGACTAGCGGCCACAGATACGCAGTATTTT.

This chain joins TRBV9 and TRBJ2-1; 7 bases agree with TRBD1. The CDR3 has 15 amino acids. Germline V gene lookup returns CDR1 SGDLS and CDR2 YYNGEE. J lost 4 bases, V lost 3 bases, and 7 bases had no gene match. CDR3 nucleotide sequence: TGTGCCAGCAGCGGACAGGGAAGGGATTACAATGAGCAGTTCTTC. It is translated as CASSGQGRDYNEQFF.

The rearrangement uses TRBV7-2 and TRBJ2-4, with no clear D. V was pared by 5 bases and J by 0 bases, with 14 bases between. CDR3 length equals 16 residues. Germline assignment: CDR1 SGHTA and CDR2 FQGNSA. CDR3 region: CASSHGLQVAKNIQYF. The CDR3 DNA reads as TGTGCCAGCAGCCACGGCCTGCAGGTAGCCAAAAACATTCAGTACTTC.

The table lists this clone with a count of one. This chain connects TRBV28 to TRBJ1-4; D gene ambiguous. The CDR3 contains 16 residues. Per germline, CDR1 MDHEN and CDR2 SYDVKM. Trimming cost V 5 bases and J 0 bases, with 13 bases left between them. CDR3 protein: CASSAGLTPTNEKLFF. DNA for the CDR3: TGTGCCAGCAGTGCGGGCCTAACTCCAACTAATGAAAAACTGTTTTTT.

The chain employs TRBV9 and TRBJ2-3; 7 nucleotides agree with TRBD1. This CDR3 region has 13 residues. V trimming: 0 bases; J trimming: 13 bases; junction bases outside the gene matches: 8. Germline CDR1 reads SGDLS; CDR2 reads YYNGEE. CDR3 nucleotides: TGTGCCAGCAGCGTAGGGGGCGCTACAGGGGAGTATTTT. It translates to CASSVGGATGEYF.

The chain couples TRBV21-1 to TRBJ2-7; the table's D call TRBD1 went unverified against the DNA. TRBV21-1 is flagged as a pseudogene. This CDR3 is built from 14 residues. The CDR3 region has the DNA TGTGCCAGCAGCTCCCGGACAAGTAAGTACGAGCAGTACTTC. Amino acid sequence: CASSSRTSKYEQYF.

This chain links TRBV7-9 with TRBJ2-3, with 7 positions matching TRBD1. The germline CDR1 and CDR2 sequences are SEHNR and FQNEAQ (reference sequence). Trimming removed 2 bases from V and 5 bases from J; junction bases left unmatched: 7. CDR3 length equals 15 residues. Here the CDR3 DNA reads TGTGCCAGCAGCTTACCATTAGGGGGCAGAGATACGCAGTATTTT. It specifies CASSLPLGGRDTQYF.

The rearrangement joins TRBV19 to TRBJ1-5; D uncertain. CDR1 is LNHDA and CDR2 is SQIVND in the germline V gene (reference sequence). This CDR3 is built from 15 residues. V lost 9 bases and J lost 3, with 18 bases in between. The CDR3 nucleotides are TGTGCCAGGGGCAATGTGGCAGAGATCAATCAGCCCCAGCATTTT. This translates into CARGNVAEINQPQHF.

The rearrangement links TRBV10-1 to TRBJ1-4; the D gene is possibly TRBD1 (6 bases). The CDR3 is 14 residues long. The germline gives CDR1 WNHNN, CDR2 SYGVQD (reference sequence). Trimming left V 2 bases short and J 10 bases short, with 14 bases between. The CDR3 DNA follows: TGCGCCAGCAGTGAGGGACAGACCCTCGGAAAACTGTTTTTT. It encodes CASSEGQTLGKLFF.

The chain employs TRBV10-3 and TRBJ2-5; TRBD2 matches 7 bases. Trimming cost V 0 bases and J 5 bases; bases outside gene matches: 6. This CDR3 is built from 15 residues. The V gene's germline CDR1 is ENHRY and CDR2 SYGVKD. CDR3 in amino acids: CAISESQTGRETQYF. The CDR3 DNA reads TGTGCCATCAGTGAGTCACAGACCGGGAGGGAGACCCAGTACTTC.